The present T cell receptor beta chain was sequenced within a study of early T cells in non-severe SARS-CoV-2 infection. Study summary: The authors sequenced bulk RNA from unsorted whole blood, leaving chains unpaired.

The V segment lost 7 bases and the J segment 0 bases; nucleotides outside the gene matches: 2. CDR1 and CDR2 from the germline V gene are SQVTM and ANQGSEA. This CDR3 spans 12 amino acids. One entry per CDR3 protein results from TCRdb running MiXCR on the 5' RACE reads. The sample lists some 76,000 distinct CDR3 sequences, roughly an eighth seen once, with about an eighth in the top ten. This clonotype was counted many times. The chain couples TRBV29-1 to TRBJ1-1, with TRBD1 matching over 7 bases. The TCR sequence derives from an adult who was a healthcare worker with PCR-confirmed SARS-CoV-2 infection or an uninfected control (not recorded which). Sequenced sample: whole blood. Here the CDR3 DNA reads TGCAGCGCGGGACAGATGAACACTGAAGCTTTCTTT. Its translation: CSAGQMNTEAFF.